Sequencing of this T cell receptor beta chain was carried out in a study of cytomegalovirus exposure and HLA in healthy donors. Trimming cost V 6 bases and J 1 base; bases outside gene matches: 4. The germline CDR1 and CDR2 sequences are MNHEY and SMNVEV (reference sequence). CDR3 size: 14 residues. In the PCR, 60 Vbeta and 13 Jbeta primers were used. TCRdb's copy holds only in-frame clones and misses some; the assay was immunoSEQ multiplex PCR. The sample has around 160,000 clones; 60% to 85% are singletons. The chain uses TRBV27 and TRBJ2-3; the match to TRBD2 covers 7 bases. The sample comprised PBMCs. This receptor was taken from a man aged 35 to 55 in good health and CMV-seropositive. CDR3 in amino acids: CASSAGDRTDTQYF. CDR3 nucleotide sequence: TGTGCCAGCAGCGCGGGAGACCGCACAGATACGCAGTATTTT.